This TCR beta chain was identified in a study of blood T cells in healthy people across ages. Next came a second PCR, run for about 7 to 12 cycles, which used a sample-barcoded 5' primer along with a J-beta primer mix. A template-switch adaptor with 12 random nucleotides tagged each cDNA molecule. One entry per CDR3 protein, called by TCRdb with MiXCR from the 5' RACE reads. The data contain roughly 800,000 distinct CDR3 sequences, 55% to 70% of them singletons. Between the trimmed V and J ends, which lost 0 bases and 5 bases, there was a span of 8 bases. The CDR3 totals 14 residues. Germline loops: CDR1 MNHEY, CDR2 SVGEGT. Findings and limits, study-wide: Among T cells, TCR beta diversity per million cells dropped roughly linearly as age rose.

To note about this clonotype: Its antigen is not known.

The rearrangement uses TRBV6-2 or TRBV6-3 and TRBJ2-1; D unclear. This TCR was sampled from a man aged 25-45 years in good health. Material: blood. The CDR3 region is CASSYSLADNEQFF. The CDR3 coding sequence is TGTGCCAGCAGTTACTCGTTGGCAGACAATGAGCAGTTCTTC.